This T cell receptor beta chain was captured by sequencing in a study of cytomegalovirus exposure and HLA in healthy donors. Findings and caveats of the study: In a later analysis, HLA-associated beta chains showed higher expansion and lower generation probabilities than comparable chains.

About this clone: As yet, its antigen is unknown.

Germline V gene lookup returns CDR1 SQVTM and CDR2 ANQGSEA. This CDR3 contains 13 residues. V lost 1 base to trimming and J lost 13 bases, with 19 bases between them. PCR was performed using 60 Vbeta and 13 Jbeta primers. The method was immunoSEQ multiplex PCR; TCRdb's version includes in-frame clones alone and lacks a portion of them. The sample holds about 210,000 clones, 60% to 80% seen once. The chain carries TRBV29-1 and TRBJ2-5; tentatively, D is TRBD1 (6 bases). Sequencing used PBMCs. The receptor's source is a male donor in good health and CMV-seronegative. CDR3 coding DNA: TGCAGCGTTGAAGCCAGGGGCGGCTACGAGCGGTACTTC. The encoded protein is CSVEARGGYERYF.